These 13 T cell receptor beta chains were sequenced from one sample in a study of coeliac disease. The repertoire was sequenced with immunoSEQ multiplex PCR; TCRdb's copy has only in-frame clones and lacks some. This sample has roughly 6,800 clones, with approximately 78% found just once. Sequences were obtained from lamina propria lymphocytes from the gut. These receptors all come from a man aged 25-40 years with celiac disease.

This clone has a handful of counts. The gene calls are TRBV5-1 and TRBJ2-2, with D perhaps matching TRBD2 (5 bases). The length of the CDR3 is 16 residues. Trimming took off 4 bases at V and 5 bases at J, with 18 bases between the two ends. Germline V gene lookup returns CDR1 SGHRS and CDR2 YFSETQ. The CDR3 nucleotides read TGCGCCAGCAGCCGACATATCGGACGGGAAACCGGGGAGCTGTTTTTT. This translates into CASSRHIGRETGELFF. Full variable domain (rest looked up from reference TRBV5-1 and TRBJ2-2): KAGVTQTPRYLIKTRGQQVTLSCSPISGHRSVSWYQQTPGQGLQFLFEYFSETQRNKGNFPGRFSGRQFSNSRSEMNVSTLELGDSALYLCASSRHIGRETGELFFGEGSRLTVL.

The CDR3 DNA reads as TGTGCCAGCAGTCCCCCTGACAGGTACAGGCCCCAGCATTTT. Its translation is CASSPPDRYRPQHF. The chain couples TRBV28 to TRBJ1-5; perhaps TRBD1 as D (6 bases). CDR3 length: 14 residues. Germline loops: CDR1 MDHEN, CDR2 SYDVKM. V gave up 5 bases and J gave up 9 bases, with 17 bases separating them.

The chain has TRBV14 and TRBJ2-1; 9 positions match TRBD2. The CDR3 covers 15 residues. V was pared by 4 bases and J by 7 bases, with 8 bases of the junction left unmatched. The germline gives CDR1 SGHDN, CDR2 FVKESK. In DNA form, the CDR3 reads TGTGCCAGCAGCCCATCGCTAGCGGGATTGAATGAGCAGTTCTTC. Translated: CASSPSLAGLNEQFF.

This clone was detected a few times. The rearrangement links TRBV10-3 to TRBJ1-2; possibly TRBD1 for D (5 bases). V was clipped by 5 bases and J by 4 bases, with 14 bases between them. The CDR3 sequence is 14 residues long. Germline V lookup: CDR1 ENHRY, CDR2 SYGVKD. In DNA form, the CDR3 reads TGTGCCATCAGTCCGGAGGGGAGAGGCTATGGCTACACCTTC. Protein: CAISPEGRGYGYTF.

The rearrangement links TRBV4-2 to TRBJ2-7; 11 bases fit TRBD1. The CDR3 is made up of 17 amino acids. CDR1 is LGHNA and CDR2 is YNFKEQ in the germline V gene. The trim removed 0 bases at V and 4 bases at J, leaving 8 bases unmatched. CDR3 region: CASSQDQGTGGMYEQYF. DNA of the CDR3: TGTGCCAGCAGCCAAGATCAAGGGACAGGGGGAATGTACGAGCAGTACTTC.

V and J are TRBV4-2 and TRBJ2-1; the match to TRBD2 covers 15 bases. Germline lookup yields CDR1 LGHNA and CDR2 YNFKEQ. CDR3 length: 19 residues. Trimming removed 1 base from V and 3 bases from J; junction bases left unmatched: 7. The CDR3, as DNA: TGTGCCAGCAGCCAAGGGTGGACTAGCGGGAGGGGGAGCTACAATGAGCAGTTCTTC. Residues: CASSQGWTSGRGSYNEQFF.

This clone is medium-sized (0.01 to 0.1%) by share. The rearrangement links TRBV6-1 to TRBJ1-5; 9 bases fit TRBD1. Looked up from germline, CDR1 is MNHNS and CDR2 is SASEGT. Trimming removed 3 bases from V and 5 bases from J; junction bases left unmatched: 5. CDR3 length: 15 residues. CDR3 bases: TGTGCCAGCAGTGACAGGGGACAGGGACATCAGCCCCAGCATTTT. This translates into CASSDRGQGHQPQHF.

Written as DNA, the CDR3 is TGCGCCAGCAGCTCCCTGGCGGGGGAAAACATTCAGTACTTC. Translation: CASSSLAGENIQYF. This chain links TRBV5-1 with TRBJ2-4; 7 bases agree with TRBD2. The V gene end was trimmed by 3 bases and the J gene end by 5 bases; junction bases not matched to a gene: 5. The CDR3 is 14 amino acids. Germline V gene data show CDR1 as SGHRS and CDR2 as YFSETQ.

This clone was detected a few times. This chain uses TRBV5-1 with TRBJ2-5; D is possibly TRBD1 (6 bases). This CDR3 is 15 amino acids long. Germline V gives CDR1 SGHRS, CDR2 YFSETQ. With 1 base removed from V and 5 bases from J, the gap between germline ends came to 15 bases. The CDR3, as DNA: TGCGCCAGCAGCTTGTGGCAGGGGAACGGGGAGACCCAGTACTTC. It yields the protein CASSLWQGNGETQYF.

The J gene is TRBJ1-1, the V gene TRBV11-2; D possibly corresponds to TRBD1 (6 bases). V was trimmed by 8 bases and J by 0 bases, leaving 13 bases between them. The length of the CDR3 is 14 residues. Germline V gene data show CDR1 as SGHAT and CDR2 as FQNNGV. The CDR3 DNA sequence: TGTGCCAGCCGCTACAGGGTCATGAACACTGAAGCTTTCTTT. It translates to CASRYRVMNTEAFF.

The chain carries TRBV28 and TRBJ1-2; 8 bases are shared with TRBD1. Trimming removed 3 bases from V and 8 bases from J; junction bases left unmatched: 8. The CDR3 consists of 14 residues. Germline lookup yields CDR1 MDHEN and CDR2 SYDVKM. The CDR3 nucleotides read TGTGCCAGCAGTTTCCCTGGGACAGGCTGGGGCTACACCTTC. It codes for CASSFPGTGWGYTF.

This clone was detected only a few times. The chain recombines TRBV7-9 with TRBJ1-1, with D uncertain. V was pared by 5 bases and J by 10 bases, with 11 bases between. This CDR3 is 11 amino acids long. Germline V lookup: CDR1 SEHNR, CDR2 FQNEAQ (reference sequence). This CDR3 reads CASSRYPGAFF. The CDR3 nucleotides read TGTGCCAGCAGCCGGTATCCTGGAGCTTTCTTT.

V is TRBV6-5 and J is TRBJ2-3, with D hard to call. The CDR3 loop spans 14 amino acids. The V and J ends lost 6 bases and 3 bases respectively, with 13 bases between them. Germline V gives CDR1 MNHEY, CDR2 SVGAGI. As DNA, the CDR3 is TGTGCCAGCAGCCCACATAGAGCGACAGATACGCAGTATTTT. Amino acids: CASSPHRATDTQYF.